The text below deals with one TCR beta chain. Its antigen has not been determined. Per-base quality was not reported, and no clone a single base away is much larger than it. According to the study, the label for this sample's time point signals: baseline before first vaccination. Vaccinee samples came from UK trials COV001 and COV002, including a single-blind randomized controlled phase 2/3 trial of AZD1222 (ChAdOx1 nCoV-19) in healthy adults. For TCRbeta chain sequencing, PBMC samples from trial participants were taken at day 0 and at day 28 after the second dose. The junction shows trimming of 0 bases on V and 6 bases on J, plus 13 bases between the germline ends. Based on the germline V gene, the CDR1 and CDR2 sequences are SGDLS and YYNGEE. Including cysteine and phenylalanine, the CDR3 has 14 amino acids. This entry keeps only the CDR3 DNA: 42 bases, framed from base 1. This record belongs to a study of T cell responses to AZD1222 COVID-19 vaccine (dated by TCRdb to the early 2020s). A note on the overall study: AZD1222 recipients with second doses at about 4 weeks or about 12 weeks were pooled, because spike-specific TCR depth and breadth did not differ between schedules. A total of roughly 240 trial participants underwent TCR sequencing, of whom nearly 210 received two doses of AZD1222 and about 25 received two doses of the MenACWY control vaccine. Trial participants were enrolled by age into 18-55, 56-69 and 70-plus year subgroups, with roughly 160, 29 and 62 TCR-sequenced participants respectively.

The study at large found these results: The 56-69-year group was small, and its depth increase did not reach significance, likely because of low power. Reportedly, close to half of the unique spike-specific TCRs recognized epitopes lying outside the regions that are mutated in the B.1.351 and B.1.1.7 variants. Because no samples from the day 14 peak response were available, repertoires could be characterized only after the peak T cell response. Conclusions about previously exposed vaccinees are limited because only a handful of AZD1222 recipients were SARS-CoV-2 seropositive at baseline. After two AZD1222 doses, spike-specific TCR breadth and depth were significantly higher than at day 0 and than in MenACWY recipients. Most participants were white British and females outnumbered males, and the authors suggested that clonal diversity may have been underestimated. The vaccine-associated CD4 TCRs covered the entire spike protein, and the dominant responses fell in regions 160-218 and 743-854.

The CDR3 regions of human TCRbeta chains were analyzed by immunosequencing. The published analysis was carried out like this. Repertoire TCRs were matched against a reference library of SARS-CoV-2-specific TCRs generated with the MIRA antigen-specificity platform. Breadth was defined as the fraction of unique TCRs that were SARS-CoV-2-associated. Depth was defined as the fraction of total T cells that were SARS-CoV-2-associated. Using the MIRA data, each spike-specific TCR was assigned both to the spike region to which the TCR was reactive and to a CD4 or CD8 class. Log10-transformed breadth and depth values were compared by one-way ANOVA with Sidak's multiple comparisons tests. TCRdb provides this immuneACCESS table in a form limited to in-frame rearrangements. Some clones are lacking; in checked studies, under half of them reflect an unresolved V gene, and why the rest are absent is not known. V, J and clone size derive from that table, while D and trimming were established from the DNA sequence. This sample has 90,000 to 120,000 clones in its table, and around 94% of those were observed once. Roughly 2% of the sample goes to the ten largest clones.

Recombination linked TRBV9 to TRBJ2-7; TRBD2 is perhaps the D gene, given 5 matching bases. Sequencing was performed on peripheral blood, taken on day 0 of AZD1222 vaccination. The sequence was collected from an adult in good health. The DNA reads TGTGCCAGCAGCGTAGGTTCGAGGGATCGCGAGCAGTACTTC. It is translated as CASSVGSRDREQYF.